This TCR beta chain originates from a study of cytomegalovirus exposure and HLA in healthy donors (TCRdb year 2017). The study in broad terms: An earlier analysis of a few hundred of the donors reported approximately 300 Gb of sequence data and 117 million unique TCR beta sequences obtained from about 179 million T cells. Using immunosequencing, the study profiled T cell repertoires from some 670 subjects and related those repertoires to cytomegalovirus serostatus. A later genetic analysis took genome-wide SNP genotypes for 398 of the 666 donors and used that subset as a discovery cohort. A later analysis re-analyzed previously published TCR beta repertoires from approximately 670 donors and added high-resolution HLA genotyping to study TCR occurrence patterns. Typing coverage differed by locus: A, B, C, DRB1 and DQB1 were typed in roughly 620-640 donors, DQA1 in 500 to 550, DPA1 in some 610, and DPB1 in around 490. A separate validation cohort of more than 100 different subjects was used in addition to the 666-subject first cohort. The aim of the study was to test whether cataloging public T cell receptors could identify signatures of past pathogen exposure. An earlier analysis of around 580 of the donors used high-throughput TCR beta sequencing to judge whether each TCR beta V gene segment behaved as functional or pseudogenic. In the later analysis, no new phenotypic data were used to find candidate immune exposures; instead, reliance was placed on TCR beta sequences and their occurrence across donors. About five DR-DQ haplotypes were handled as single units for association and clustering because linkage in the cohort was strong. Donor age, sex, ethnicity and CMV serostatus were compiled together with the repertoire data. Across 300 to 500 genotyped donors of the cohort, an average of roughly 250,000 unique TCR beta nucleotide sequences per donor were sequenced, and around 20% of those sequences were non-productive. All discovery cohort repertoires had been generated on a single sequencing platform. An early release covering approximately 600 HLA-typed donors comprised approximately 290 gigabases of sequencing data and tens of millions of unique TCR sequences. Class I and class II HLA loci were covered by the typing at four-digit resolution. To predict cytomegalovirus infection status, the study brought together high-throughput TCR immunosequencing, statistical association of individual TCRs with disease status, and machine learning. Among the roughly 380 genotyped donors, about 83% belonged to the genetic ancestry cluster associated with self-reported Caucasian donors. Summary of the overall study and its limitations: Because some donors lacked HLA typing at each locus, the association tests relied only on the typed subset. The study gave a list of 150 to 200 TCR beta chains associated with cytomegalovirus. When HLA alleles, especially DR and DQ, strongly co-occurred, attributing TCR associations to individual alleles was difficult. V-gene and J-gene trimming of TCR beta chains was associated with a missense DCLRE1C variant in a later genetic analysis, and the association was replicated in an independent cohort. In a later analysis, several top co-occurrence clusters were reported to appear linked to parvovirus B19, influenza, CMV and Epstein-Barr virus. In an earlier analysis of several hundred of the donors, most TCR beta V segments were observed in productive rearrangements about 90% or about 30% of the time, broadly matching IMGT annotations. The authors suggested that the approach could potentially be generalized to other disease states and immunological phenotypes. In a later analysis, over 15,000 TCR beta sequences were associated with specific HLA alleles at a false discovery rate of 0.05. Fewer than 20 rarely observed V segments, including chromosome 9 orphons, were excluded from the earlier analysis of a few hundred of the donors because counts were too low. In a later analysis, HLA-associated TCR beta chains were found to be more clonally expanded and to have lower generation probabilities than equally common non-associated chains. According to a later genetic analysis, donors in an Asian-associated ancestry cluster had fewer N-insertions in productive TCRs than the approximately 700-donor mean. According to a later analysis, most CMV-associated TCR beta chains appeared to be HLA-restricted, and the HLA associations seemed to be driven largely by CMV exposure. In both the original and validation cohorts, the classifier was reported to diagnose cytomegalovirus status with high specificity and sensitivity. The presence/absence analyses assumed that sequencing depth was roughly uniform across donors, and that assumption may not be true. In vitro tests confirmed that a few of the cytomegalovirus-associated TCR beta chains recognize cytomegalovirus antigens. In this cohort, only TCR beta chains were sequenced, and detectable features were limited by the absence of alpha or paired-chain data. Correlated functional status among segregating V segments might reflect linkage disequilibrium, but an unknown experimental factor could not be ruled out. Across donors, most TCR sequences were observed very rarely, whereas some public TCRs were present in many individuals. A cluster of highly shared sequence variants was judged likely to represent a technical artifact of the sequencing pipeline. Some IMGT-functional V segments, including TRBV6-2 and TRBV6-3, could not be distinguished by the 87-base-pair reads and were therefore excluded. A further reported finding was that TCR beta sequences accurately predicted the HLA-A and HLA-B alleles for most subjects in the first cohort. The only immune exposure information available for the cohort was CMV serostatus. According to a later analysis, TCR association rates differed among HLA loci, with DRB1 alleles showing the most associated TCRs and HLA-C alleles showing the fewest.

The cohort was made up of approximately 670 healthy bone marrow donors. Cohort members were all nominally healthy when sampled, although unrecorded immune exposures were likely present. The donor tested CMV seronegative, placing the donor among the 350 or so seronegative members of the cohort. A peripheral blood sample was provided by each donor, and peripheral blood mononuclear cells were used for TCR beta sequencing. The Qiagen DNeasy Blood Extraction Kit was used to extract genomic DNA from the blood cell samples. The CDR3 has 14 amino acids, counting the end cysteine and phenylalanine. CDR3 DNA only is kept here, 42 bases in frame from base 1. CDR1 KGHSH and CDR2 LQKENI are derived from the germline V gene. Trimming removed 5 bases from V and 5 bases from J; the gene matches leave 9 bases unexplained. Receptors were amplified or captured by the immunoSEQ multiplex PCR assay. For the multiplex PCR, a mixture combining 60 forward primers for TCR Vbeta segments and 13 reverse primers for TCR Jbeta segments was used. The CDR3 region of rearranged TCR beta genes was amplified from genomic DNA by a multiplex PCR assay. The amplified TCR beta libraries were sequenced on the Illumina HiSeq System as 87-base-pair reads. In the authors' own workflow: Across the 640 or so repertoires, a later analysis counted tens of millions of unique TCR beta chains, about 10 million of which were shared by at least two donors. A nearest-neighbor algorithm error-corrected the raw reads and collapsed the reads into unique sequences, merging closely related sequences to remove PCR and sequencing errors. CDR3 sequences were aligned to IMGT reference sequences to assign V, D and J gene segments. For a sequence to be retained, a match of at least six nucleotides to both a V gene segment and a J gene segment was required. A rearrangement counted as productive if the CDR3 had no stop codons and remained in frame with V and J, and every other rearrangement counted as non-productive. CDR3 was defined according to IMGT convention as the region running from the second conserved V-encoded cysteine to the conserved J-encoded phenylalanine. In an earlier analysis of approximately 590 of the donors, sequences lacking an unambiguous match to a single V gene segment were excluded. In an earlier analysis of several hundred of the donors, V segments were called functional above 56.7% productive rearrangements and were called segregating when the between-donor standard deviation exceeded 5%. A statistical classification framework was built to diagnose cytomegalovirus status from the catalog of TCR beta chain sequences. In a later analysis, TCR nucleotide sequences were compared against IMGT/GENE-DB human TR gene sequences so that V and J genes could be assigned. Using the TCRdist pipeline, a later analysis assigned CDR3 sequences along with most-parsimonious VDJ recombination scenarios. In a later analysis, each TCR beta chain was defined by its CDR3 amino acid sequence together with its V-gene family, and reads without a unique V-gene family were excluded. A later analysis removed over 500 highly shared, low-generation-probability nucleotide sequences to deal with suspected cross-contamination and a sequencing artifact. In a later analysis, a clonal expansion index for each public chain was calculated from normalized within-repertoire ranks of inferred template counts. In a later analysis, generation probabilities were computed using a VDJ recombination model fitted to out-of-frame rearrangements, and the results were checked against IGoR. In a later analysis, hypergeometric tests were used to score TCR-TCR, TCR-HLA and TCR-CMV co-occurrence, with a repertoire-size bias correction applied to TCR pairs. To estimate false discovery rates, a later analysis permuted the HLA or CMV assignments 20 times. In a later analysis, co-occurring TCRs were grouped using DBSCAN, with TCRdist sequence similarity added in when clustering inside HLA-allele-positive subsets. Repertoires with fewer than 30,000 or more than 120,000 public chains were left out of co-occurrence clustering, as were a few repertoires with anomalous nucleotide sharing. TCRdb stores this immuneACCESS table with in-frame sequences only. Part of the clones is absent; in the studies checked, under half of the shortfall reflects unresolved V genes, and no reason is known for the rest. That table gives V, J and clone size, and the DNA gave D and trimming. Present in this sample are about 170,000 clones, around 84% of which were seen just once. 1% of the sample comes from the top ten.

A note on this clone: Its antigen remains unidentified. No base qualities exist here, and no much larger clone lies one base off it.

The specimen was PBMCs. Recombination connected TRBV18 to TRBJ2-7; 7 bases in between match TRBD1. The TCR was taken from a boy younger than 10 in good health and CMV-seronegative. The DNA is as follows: TGTGCCAGCTCATCAGGGGGAGTCGGTGACGAGCAGTACTTC. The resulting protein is CASSSGGVGDEQYF.